The TCR beta chain described here comes from a study of vaccination effects on CD4 cells after COVID-19 (dated by TCRdb to the early 2020s). In terms of the full investigation: Each participant got two doses of an mRNA SARS-CoV-2 vaccine, either BNT162b2 or mRNA-1273. SARS-CoV-2 spike-specific CD4+ TCR repertoires were compared before and after mRNA vaccination in COVID-19 convalescent patients and in infection-naive vaccine recipients. A total of ten to eleven COVID-19 convalescent patients and several SARS-CoV-2-naive healthy vaccine recipients were included in the full study. Cultures from other donors in the study were sequenced using the Oncomine TCR Beta short-read assay on an Illumina iSeq 100. General conclusions and limits of the study: In healthy vaccine recipients, vaccine-induced clones were almost all SARS-CoV-2 mono-reactive, with only 1 of 255 being cross-reactive with common cold coronaviruses. Both infection-induced and vaccine-induced clones contracted markedly at late post-vaccination timepoints, which is consistent with waning T cell responses. The study was limited by a small number of convalescent patients and lacked early post-infection timepoints.

For CDR1 and CDR2, the germline V gene lists SGHTA and FQGTGA. The CDR3 runs 13 amino acids, cysteine and phenylalanine included. Here the CDR3 DNA is all that survives: 39 bases in frame from base 1. To identify antigen-specific CD4+ T cell clonotypes by their expansion, the ViraFEST assay first stimulated PBMC with viral peptide pools and then applied TCR sequencing. After around eleven days of culture, CD4+ T cells were isolated with the EasySep CD4+ T cell isolation kit. None of the healthy vaccine recipients had a prior SARS-CoV-2 infection, which was confirmed by nucleocapsid antibody tests that came back negative both before and after vaccination. Each well held fewer than 2.5 million PBMC cultured in IMDM containing roughly 5% human AB serum, 8 to 10 IU/ml IL-2 and gentamicin, along with around 9.1 ug/ml peptides. On days 3 and 7, half of the culture medium was replaced with fresh IL-2-containing medium. Unless noted otherwise, every peptide stimulation condition was grown in triplicate wells. PBMC were separated from whole blood using Ficoll-Paque Plus gradient centrifugation and were then either cryopreserved at -140C or used fresh. The overlapping peptide pools covered the spike proteins of SARS-CoV-2 as well as those of the common cold coronaviruses HCoV-NL63, HCoV-OC43 and HCoV-229E. The QIAamp micro DNA kit was used to extract genomic DNA from the cultured CD4+ T cells.

The library was generated by the immunoSEQ multiplex PCR assay. DNA from the cultured and isolated CD4+ T cells underwent TCR beta CDR3 sequencing. As for how the authors treated the data: The analysis removed non-productive TCR sequences, trimmed reads to the CDR3 region, and retained only CDR3s that were 7 or more amino acids long. The MANAFEST web app was used to pick out antigen-specific clonotypes by comparing their expansion in peptide wells with that in reference cultures. For clones to be considered positive, expansion at FDR<0.05 versus reference and all other wells, an odds ratio above 5, and a frequency above 0.1% in two replicate wells were required. Clonotypes significantly expanded in SARS-CoV-2 spike wells and in at least one common cold coronavirus spike condition were defined as cross-reactive. Levenshtein distance calculated with the stringdist R package was used to assess CDR3 similarity, and unrooted trees were constructed with ape in R 3.6.1. The source is immuneACCESS, and TCRdb retained only in-frame sequences with V and J called. Part of the clones is not carried over; for the studies checked, unresolved V genes explain less than half of this, and the remainder is unexplained. D and trimming come from the DNA, and the V and J calls and clone size come from that table. The sample records about 73,000 clones, 78% of which are singletons. The ten largest clones add up to under 12% of the sample.

Details on this clone: What antigen it recognizes has not been identified. No much larger clonotype is one base removed from it; base qualities were not supplied.

The chain is made from TRBV7-3 and TRBJ1-3; TRBD1 fits 9 bases in the junction. This material consisted of CD4+ T cells from PBMCs cultured with SARS-CoV-2 spike peptides, taken before COVID-19 vaccination. Explained via the paper, the cell subset or site label denotes: SARS-CoV-2 spike overlapping peptide pool stimulation. The TCR comes from a human donor who received a COVID-19 vaccine. The nucleotide sequence is given as TGTACAGGGGGCCTCCCGATTCCAAACACCATATATTTT. This gives the protein CTGGLPIPNTIYF. Beyond the CDR3, the reference TRBV7-3 and TRBJ1-3 genes provide the residues; the full variable domain reads: GAGVSQTPSNKVTEKGKYVELRCDPISGHTALYWYRQSLGQGPEFLIYFQGTGAADDSGLPNDRFFAVRPEGSVSTLKIQRTERGDSAVYLCTGGLPIPNTIYFGEGSWLTVV.